Following are 16 T cell receptor beta chains from one sample sequenced in a study of blood T cell repertoires in COVID-19. Produced via immunoSEQ multiplex PCR; TCRdb's table is partial and in-frame only. The table shows about 250,000 clones, with about 90% occurring only once. Input material: peripheral blood. These receptors all come from a man aged 18 to 30 with active or convalescent COVID-19.

The chain uses TRBV4-3 and TRBJ2-5; no reliable D call. Trimming pared 0 bases from V and 5 bases from J, leaving 16 bases between. CDR1 and CDR2 from the germline V gene are LGHNA and YSLEER. The CDR3 is 16 residues long. The CDR3 loop reads CASSQDAAGTGETQYF. The CDR3 coding sequence is TGCGCCAGCAGCCAAGATGCCGCCGGTACCGGGGAGACCCAGTACTTC.

V usage is TRBV29-1 and J usage is TRBJ2-1; TRBD2 matches at 8 bases. V was pared by 4 bases and J by 7 bases, with 21 bases of the junction left unmatched. Germline V gene data show CDR1 as SQVTM and CDR2 as ANQGSEA. The CDR3 spans 18 residues. CDR3 nucleotides: TGCAGCGTTGCCTTTTTGAGCGGGAGTTTGAGGGAAATTAATGAGCAGTTCTTC. Protein product: CSVAFLSGSLREINEQFF.

The chain recombines TRBV7-3 with TRBJ2-2, with 8 positions matching TRBD1. CDR1 is SGHTA and CDR2 is FQGTGA in the germline V gene. V dropped 4 bases and J dropped 3; count of bases not matched to a gene: 13. The CDR3 extends over 18 amino acids. CDR3 region: CASSSHPTGVTDTGELFF. CDR3 bases: TGTGCCAGCAGCTCCCACCCGACAGGGGTAACGGACACCGGGGAGCTGTTTTTT. The full variable domain, completed using reference TRBV7-3 and TRBJ2-2, is GAGVSQTPSNKVTEKGKYVELRCDPISGHTALYWYRQSLGQGPEFLIYFQGTGAADDSGLPNDRFFAVRPEGSVSTLKIQRTERGDSAVYLCASSSHPTGVTDTGELFFGEGSRLTVL.

This chain uses TRBV10-2 with TRBJ2-1; 9 nucleotides match TRBD2. Germline V CDR1 and CDR2: WSHSY, SAAADI. The CDR3 covers 16 residues. The J segment lost 6 bases and the V segment lost 0 bases, leaving 6 bases of the junction unmatched. CDR3 bases: TGCGCCAGCAGTGAGTCGGGGCGGGGGGGCCCCAATGAGCAGTTCTTC. Amino acids: CASSESGRGGPNEQFF.

The chain is built from TRBV15 and TRBJ2-3, with TRBD2 matching over 7 bases. Trimming at V came to 9 bases and at J to 4 bases, leaving 10 bases not matched to a gene. The CDR3 covers 14 residues. From germline, CDR1 is LNHNV and CDR2 YYDKDF (reference sequence). The CDR3 here is CATGKGGSADTQYF. DNA of the CDR3: TGTGCCACTGGAAAGGGCGGGAGTGCAGATACGCAGTATTTT. The whole variable domain, filled in from reference TRBV15 and TRBJ2-3, reads DAMVIQNPRYQVTQFGKPVTLSCSQTLNHNVMYWYQQKSSQAPKLLFHYYDKDFNNEADTPDNFQSRRPNTSFCFLDIRSPGLGDTAMYLCATGKGGSADTQYFGPGTRLTVL.

This clone has only a few counts. V gene TRBV12-3 or TRBV12-4 combines with J gene TRBJ1-6; possible D gene TRBD1, 6 bases. V was clipped by 2 bases and J by 8 bases, with 7 bases between them. The CDR3 extends over 13 amino acids. In nucleotides, the CDR3 is TGTGCCAGCAGTTTAAAGGGGGATTCACCCCTCCACTTT. Encoded protein: CASSLKGDSPLHF.

V and J are TRBV19 and TRBJ1-5; 7 nucleotides align to TRBD1. The CDR3 contains 17 residues. CDR1 LNHDA and CDR2 SQIVND come from the germline V gene (reference sequence). Trimming took 1 base from V and 2 from J; bases not matched to a gene: 8. CDR3 in amino acids: CASSIGLTGFGNQPQHF. In DNA, the CDR3 is TGTGCCAGTAGTATAGGATTGACAGGGTTTGGCAATCAGCCCCAGCATTTT.

V is TRBV27 and J is TRBJ1-2; D uncertain. Per the germline V gene, CDR1 is MNHEY and CDR2 is SMNVEV (reference sequence). The CDR3 is 15 residues long. The V end was cut by 5 bases, the J end by 6 bases, with 19 bases between. CDR3 amino acids: CASSRQAVPIDGYTF. DNA for the CDR3: TGTGCCAGCAGTAGACAAGCAGTTCCTATTGATGGCTACACCTTC.

The chain carries TRBV27 and TRBJ2-3, with 7 bases aligning to TRBD2. There are 14 residues in the CDR3. Trimming removed 6 bases from V and 4 bases from J; junction bases left unmatched: 7. Looked up from germline, CDR1 is MNHEY and CDR2 is SMNVEV (reference sequence). For the CDR3, the DNA is TGTGCCAGCAGGTTGACTAGCTTCGCAGATACGCAGTATTTT. This translates into CASRLTSFADTQYF.

The chain uses TRBV5-5 and TRBJ1-1; a weak D match, TRBD1 (6 bases). V lost 0 bases, J lost 11 bases, and 20 bases lay in between. The CDR3 consists of 15 residues. Per germline, CDR1 SGHKS and CDR2 YYEKEE (reference sequence). The CDR3 loop is CASSLEQGKSLRAFF. CDR3 bases: TGTGCCAGCAGCTTGGAACAGGGTAAAAGTCTTAGGGCTTTCTTT.

In its sample, this clone was seen a few times. The rearrangement uses TRBV6-5 and TRBJ1-1, with a weak D call TRBD1 (6 bases). The CDR3 contains 14 residues. V was pared by 7 bases and J by 6 bases, with 18 bases between. Germline V gene lookup returns CDR1 MNHEY and CDR2 SVGAGI. CDR3 amino acids: CASNPGGARPEAFF. DNA of the CDR3: TGTGCCAGCAACCCCGGGGGGGCCCGCCCTGAAGCTTTCTTT.

V gene TRBV7-2 combines with J gene TRBJ1-1, with D maybe TRBD1 (6 bases). V dropped 6 bases and J dropped 7 bases, with 15 bases sitting between them. Germline-derived CDR1 and CDR2 are SGHTA and FQGNSA. The length of the CDR3 is 13 residues. The CDR3 spells CASSRRGAGEAFF. Here the CDR3 DNA reads TGTGCCAGCAGTCGTCGGGGGGCAGGTGAAGCTTTCTTT.

The chain combines TRBV10-2 with TRBJ1-1, with D hard to call. The CDR3 has 12 amino acids. Germline V CDR1 and CDR2: WSHSY, SAAADI. V lost 3 bases and J lost 10, with 12 bases in between. The CDR3 here is CASSDGIKSAFF. CDR3 sequence (DNA): TGCGCCAGCAGTGACGGGATCAAGTCAGCTTTCTTT.

The chain recombines TRBV10-1 with TRBJ1-6; 7 bases line up with TRBD1. V lost 6 bases, J lost 9 bases, and 5 bases stayed unmatched. CDR3 length: 13 amino acids. Germline V CDR1 and CDR2: WNHNN, SYGVQD (reference sequence). The CDR3 protein is CASRRTGGSPLHF. CDR3 nucleotide sequence: TGCGCCAGCAGAAGGACAGGCGGTTCACCCCTCCACTTT.

DNA for the CDR3: TGTGCCAGCACGAATACAGTTACCTACGAGCAGTACTTC. Its translation is CASTNTVTYEQYF. This rearrangement joins TRBV28 to TRBJ2-7; D is uncertain. The CDR3 is 13 amino acids. V dropped 7 bases and J dropped 2 bases, with 12 bases sitting between them. Germline V gene sequence: CDR1 MDHEN, CDR2 SYDVKM.

The chain is built from TRBV18 and TRBJ2-5; D is possibly TRBD2 (6 bases). Looked up from germline, CDR1 is KGHSH and CDR2 is LQKENI. The CDR3 sequence is 13 residues long. The germline V and J ends were trimmed by 2 bases and 4 bases, with 8 bases remaining between them. CDR3 amino acids: CASSPSGGETQYF. DNA of the CDR3: TGTGCCAGCTCACCATCCGGGGGAGAGACCCAGTACTTC.